The source of this T cell receptor (delta chain) is a study of gamma-delta chains in newborns, infants, children. For the study at large: Microbial exposure reportedly drives polyclonal innate γδ T cell expansion after birth.

A note on this clone: A read error may account for a junction end that differs from germline.

TCRdb re-processed the reads via CATT. The table lists 2,500 to 3,500 delta-chain clones, around 50% of them singletons. Germline assignment: CDR1 TSWWSYY and CDR2 QGS. The CDR3 length is 18 residues. V and J are TRDV1 and TRDJ1; a possible D gene is TRDD3 (6 bases). The TCR was taken from a child who received the measles vaccine. Sequencing was performed on blood. Here the CDR3 DNA reads TGCGCTCTTGGGGAACCTTTCATGGTACTGGGATTCACCGATAAACTCATCTTT. This gives the protein CALGEPFMVLGFTDKLIF.